The 29 T cell receptor beta chains presented below share a single source sample, sequenced in a study of cytomegalovirus exposure and HLA in healthy donors. Vbeta (60) and Jbeta (13) primers were used in the PCR. Using immunoSEQ multiplex PCR, the repertoire was profiled, and TCRdb retains in-frame clones only, with some absent. Among about 110,000 clones listed, roughly three quarters were seen once. The sequenced sample consisted of PBMCs. Receptors originate from a young man in good health and CMV-seropositive.

CDR3 nucleotide sequence: TGTGCCAGCAGCTCAATAGGACAGTTAGGGGACATTCAGTACTTC. Translating it yields CASSSIGQLGDIQYF. The rearrangement joins TRBV7-9 to TRBJ2-4; maybe TRBD1 (6 bases). The CDR3 has 15 amino acids. Germline V gives CDR1 SEHNR, CDR2 FQNEAQ (reference sequence). The V gene lost 4 bases and the J gene lost 8 bases, with 18 bases spanning the gap.

This clone was seen a handful of times. The CDR3 here is CASSSGLASRETQYF. In DNA, the CDR3 is TGTGCCAGCAGCTCCGGACTAGCGTCGCGAGAGACCCAGTACTTC. The chain joins TRBV11-3 to TRBJ2-5, with 9 bases that match TRBD2. CDR3 size: 15 residues. The V and J ends lost 4 bases and 4 bases, in that order; junction bases with no gene match: 7. Germline loops: CDR1 SGHNT, CDR2 YENEEA.

CDR3 sequence: CASSELSDLRGTQYF. CDR3 in DNA: TGTGCCAGCAGTGAATTGTCAGACCTCCGGGGTACGCAGTATTTT. The V and J genes are TRBV6-1 and TRBJ2-3, with a tentative D call TRBD2 (5 bases). Germline loops: CDR1 MNHNS, CDR2 SASEGT. Trimming pared 2 bases from V and 8 bases from J, leaving 17 bases between. CDR3 length: 15 amino acids.

The rearrangement uses TRBV5-5 and TRBJ2-7; 7 positions agree with TRBD1. CDR3 length: 14 amino acids. Per the germline V gene, CDR1 is SGHKS and CDR2 is YYEKEE (reference sequence). V shed 7 bases, J shed 1 base, and the junction held 8 bases outside the gene matches. This chain's CDR3 is CASRQGVVSYEQYF. The CDR3 DNA reads TGTGCCAGCCGCCAGGGGGTGGTTTCCTACGAGCAGTACTTC.

The chain couples TRBV15 to TRBJ2-7; TRBD2 agrees at 11 bases. Losses at the gene ends were 2 bases for V and 4 bases for J; bases not matched to a gene: 4. CDR1 is LNHNV and CDR2 is YYDKDF in the germline V gene (reference sequence). This CDR3 has 15 amino acids. The CDR3 spells CATSRLTSGVYEQYF. CDR3 DNA: TGTGCCACCAGCAGACTGACTAGCGGGGTTTACGAGCAGTACTTC. Variable domain in full (rest from reference TRBV15 and TRBJ2-7): DAMVIQNPRYQVTQFGKPVTLSCSQTLNHNVMYWYQQKSSQAPKLLFHYYDKDFNNEADTPDNFQSRRPNTSFCFLDIRSPGLGDTAMYLCATSRLTSGVYEQYFGPGTRLTVT.

The chain's CDR3 is CASRFTRQGKDTQYF. CDR3 nucleotides: TGTGCCAGCAGATTTACTAGACAGGGGAAAGATACGCAGTATTTT. This chain uses TRBV6-1 with TRBJ2-3; 8 bases line up with TRBD1. The junction had 10 bases not matched to a gene; V was cut back by 6 bases and J by 5 bases. This CDR3 is 15 amino acids long. Germline assignment: CDR1 MNHNS and CDR2 SASEGT.

The chain joins TRBV25-1 to TRBJ2-7; D possibly corresponds to TRBD1 (6 bases). The V end was cut by 1 base, the J end by 3 bases, with 10 bases between. The V gene's germline CDR1 is MGHDK and CDR2 SYGVNS. CDR3 length: 14 residues. The CDR3 is CASSESGGHYEQYF. The CDR3 nucleotides read TGTGCCAGCAGTGAATCTGGGGGCCACTACGAGCAGTACTTC.

The chain uses TRBV27 and TRBJ2-3; 9 nucleotides align to TRBD2. Germline V gives CDR1 MNHEY, CDR2 SMNVEV (reference sequence). The CDR3 length is 16 residues. V dropped 7 bases and J dropped 2; count of bases not matched to a gene: 10. The CDR3 reads CASTHSGGEFTDTQYF. The CDR3 DNA reads TGTGCCAGCACACATAGCGGGGGAGAATTCACAGATACGCAGTATTTT.

This chain links TRBV7-2 with TRBJ2-1; 12 bases align to TRBD2. CDR3 length: 16 residues. Germline trimming cut 6 bases from V and 9 bases from J; bases unmatched to any gene: 12. CDR1 is SGHTA, CDR2 FQGNSA, per germline. The chain's CDR3 is CASSFPPSGGAGEQFF. Here the CDR3 DNA reads TGTGCCAGCAGTTTCCCCCCTAGCGGGGGGGCCGGTGAGCAGTTCTTC.

The chain couples TRBV27 to TRBJ1-6, with 10 bases identical to TRBD1. CDR1 is MNHEY, CDR2 SMNVEV, per germline (reference sequence). The junction had 0 bases not matched to a gene; V was cut back by 5 bases and J by 2 bases. This CDR3 contains 15 residues. The CDR3 spells CASSDRGPYNSPLHF. The CDR3 nucleotides read TGTGCCAGCAGTGACAGGGGGCCCTATAATTCACCCCTCCACTTT.

In its sample, this clone was seen once. This chain connects TRBV7-2 to TRBJ2-5; the match to TRBD2 covers 13 bases. CDR3 length: 18 amino acids. V lost 5 bases and J lost 2; bases outside the gene matches: 11. Germline V gene sequence: CDR1 SGHTA, CDR2 FQGNSA. This chain's CDR3 is CASSPLVTSGGRQETQYF. The CDR3 DNA follows: TGTGCCAGCAGCCCCCTAGTGACTAGCGGGGGGAGGCAAGAGACCCAGTACTTC.

This chain links TRBV18 with TRBJ1-1; 8 positions agree with TRBD1. Germline CDR1 is KGHSH and CDR2 is LQKENI. J lost 4 bases, V lost 3 bases, and 7 bases had no gene match. The CDR3 is made up of 15 amino acids. The CDR3 loop is CASSPTGEGGTEAFF. CDR3 bases: TGTGCCAGCTCACCGACAGGGGAGGGGGGCACTGAAGCTTTCTTT.

This sequence joins TRBV28 and TRBJ1-2; D remains ambiguous. The CDR3 length is 15 residues. V shed 6 bases and J shed 1 base, with 15 bases lying between them. Germline lookup yields CDR1 MDHEN and CDR2 SYDVKM. The CDR3 here is CASSPVLADNYGYTF. DNA for the CDR3: TGTGCCAGCAGCCCCGTGTTAGCGGATAACTATGGCTACACCTTC.

The genes are TRBV2 and TRBJ2-3, with D perhaps matching TRBD2 (5 bases). Germline CDR1 is SNHLY and CDR2 is FYNNEI. The length of the CDR3 is 13 residues. V was clipped by 6 bases and J by 5 bases, with 12 bases between them. The DNA for the CDR3 is TGTGCCAGCAGCCTAGCCCCGCTAGATACGCAGTATTTT. Translating it yields CASSLAPLDTQYF.

The genes are TRBV27 and TRBJ1-1; no clear D. The V end lost 2 bases, the J end lost 2 bases, and 9 bases lay between the germline ends. Germline assignment: CDR1 MNHEY and CDR2 SMNVEV (reference sequence). This CDR3 has 14 residues. Here the CDR3 DNA reads TGTGCCAGCAGTTTACGGGTGCCCAACACTGAAGCTTTCTTT. Translated: CASSLRVPNTEAFF.

J is TRBJ1-2 and V is TRBV5-4, with TRBD1 matching 7 bases. The ends lost 4 bases at V and 0 bases at J; junction bases unmatched: 3. Looked up from germline, CDR1 is SGHNT and CDR2 is YYREEE (reference sequence). The CDR3 runs to 14 residues. The CDR3 nucleotides read TGTGCCAGCAGCCTAGGGGGCCCTAACTATGGCTACACCTTC. Amino acids: CASSLGGPNYGYTF.

CDR3: CASSGQTETNTGAFF. CDR3 DNA: TGTGCCAGCAGCGGGCAAACAGAGACGAACACTGGAGCTTTCTTT. The chain joins TRBV21-1 to TRBJ1-1; the listed D gene, TRBD1, was not tested against the DNA. TRBV21-1 is termed a pseudogene. The CDR3 length is 15 residues.

V and J are TRBV5-1 and TRBJ2-5, with a tentative D call TRBD2 (5 bases). V was shortened by 3 bases and J by 5 bases, with 5 bases between the two germline ends. Per the germline V gene, CDR1 is SGHRS and CDR2 is YFSETQ. There are 11 residues in the CDR3. As DNA, the CDR3 is TGCGCCAGCAGCTCGGGGGAGACCCAGTACTTC. Amino acids: CASSSGETQYF.

The chain links TRBV5-1 to TRBJ2-1; 8 bases are a match to TRBD2. Germline V gene lookup returns CDR1 SGHRS and CDR2 YFSETQ. The length of the CDR3 is 19 residues. J gave up 6 bases and V 4 bases, and 21 bases lay outside the gene matches. DNA for the CDR3: TGCGCCAGCAGCCCAGAGGGTGGACGGGGGGGCGCAGTTTTCAATGAGCAGTTCTTC. Amino acid sequence: CASSPEGGRGGAVFNEQFF.

The chain combines TRBV7-3 with TRBJ2-7; D is possibly TRBD1 (5 bases). This CDR3 has 12 residues. V shed 3 bases and J shed 7 bases, with 10 bases lying between them. Germline V CDR1 and CDR2: SGHTA, FQGTGA. CDR3 amino acids: CASSFAGMEQYF. CDR3 coding DNA: TGTGCCAGCAGCTTCGCAGGGATGGAGCAGTACTTC.

Here the CDR3 DNA reads TGTGCCAGCAGTGAATTTTCTAGGCAAGAGACCCAGTACTTC. It codes for CASSEFSRQETQYF. The gene calls are TRBV25-1 and TRBJ2-5, with D unresolved. Germline V gives CDR1 MGHDK, CDR2 SYGVNS. CDR3 size: 14 residues. V lost 1 base to trimming and J lost 2 bases, with 8 bases between them.

J is TRBJ2-3 and V is TRBV4-3, with 9 nucleotides matching TRBD2. Germline CDR1 is LGHNA and CDR2 is YSLEER. The CDR3 covers 15 residues. V was clipped by 1 base and J by 2 bases; unmatched bases: 1. The CDR3 loop is CASSQGLAVTDTQYF. As DNA, the CDR3 is TGCGCCAGCAGCCAAGGACTAGCGGTCACAGATACGCAGTATTTT.

The gene calls are TRBV28 and TRBJ1-5, with D perhaps TRBD1 (6 bases). CDR3 length equals 14 residues. Germline loops: CDR1 MDHEN, CDR2 SYDVKM. V was clipped by 2 bases and J by 3 bases, with 8 bases between them. The CDR3 DNA follows: TGTGCCAGCAGTTTACAGGGGAACAATCAGCCCCAGCATTTT. Translation gives CASSLQGNNQPQHF.

For this clone: Within the sample, other DNA sequences also encode this same CDR3. The chain recombines TRBV9 with TRBJ2-5; the match to TRBD2 covers 10 bases. J lost 0 bases, V lost 1 base, and 0 bases had no gene match. The CDR3 length is 15 residues. CDR1 and CDR2 from the germline V gene are SGDLS and YYNGEE. CDR3 nucleotides: TGTGCCAGCAGCGTAAGCGGGGGGGACCAAGAGACCCAGTACTTC. As protein: CASSVSGGDQETQYF.

This clone was seen more than once but under ten times. V gene TRBV19 combines with J gene TRBJ1-2; maybe TRBD1 (5 bases). The CDR3 consists of 13 residues. Between the trimmed V and J ends, which lost 2 bases and 7 bases, there was a span of 11 bases. Germline assignment: CDR1 LNHDA and CDR2 SQIVND (reference sequence). This chain's CDR3 is CASSIKKGFGYTF. The CDR3 region has the DNA TGTGCCAGTAGTATAAAAAAGGGGTTTGGCTACACCTTC. The full variable domain, completed using reference TRBV19 and TRBJ1-2, is DGGITQSPKYLFRKEGQNVTLSCEQNLNHDAMYWYRQDPGQGLRLIYYSQIVNDFQKGDIAEGYSVSREKKESFPLTVTSAQKNPTAFYLCASSIKKGFGYTFGSGTRLTVV.

This chain joins TRBV5-8 and TRBJ1-5; 7 bases match TRBD1. From germline, CDR1 is SGHTS and CDR2 YDEGEE. V lost 3 bases and J lost 3; bases outside the gene matches: 6. The CDR3 runs to 15 residues. This chain's CDR3 is CASSSRQGFNQPQHF. The CDR3 DNA is TGTGCCAGCAGCTCTCGACAGGGTTTCAATCAGCCCCAGCATTTT.

This chain uses TRBV7-9 with TRBJ1-2; D perhaps matches TRBD1 (5 bases). CDR1 is SEHNR and CDR2 is FQNEAQ in the germline V gene (reference sequence). This CDR3 is built from 14 residues. With 5 bases removed from V and 6 bases from J, the gap between germline ends came to 16 bases. Here the CDR3 reads CASSPMAGNDGYTF. The CDR3 region has the DNA TGTGCCAGCAGCCCCATGGCAGGGAATGATGGCTACACCTTC.

J is TRBJ1-1 and V is TRBV6-1, with 7 nucleotides matching TRBD1. The CDR3 extends over 15 amino acids. The V segment lost 3 bases and the J segment 7 bases; nucleotides outside the gene matches: 11. The germline CDR1 and CDR2 sequences are MNHNS and SASEGT. The CDR3 is CASSDISTGRDEAFF. CDR3 DNA: TGTGCCAGCAGTGACATTTCGACAGGGCGGGATGAAGCTTTCTTT.

The rearrangement joins TRBV2 to TRBJ2-5; 7 positions agree with TRBD2. The length of the CDR3 is 12 residues. The V segment lost 7 bases and the J segment 2 bases; nucleotides outside the gene matches: 1. Germline values: CDR1 SNHLY, CDR2 FYNNEI. Here the CDR3 DNA reads TGTGCCAGCAAGGGACTACAAGAGACCCAGTACTTC. This codes for CASKGLQETQYF.